A selection of T cell receptor beta chains follows, all from one sample in a study of identical twins. Using its own MiXCR run on the 5' RACE reads, TCRdb lists one record per CDR3 protein. This sample has about 520,000 distinct CDR3 sequences; approximately 22% occur once, and the top ten carry about 0.91%. This sample was shared with a second study, whose subject was T cells expressing NK-cell markers.

What was sequenced was CD4+ T cells sorted from blood. Receptors were obtained from a young woman in good health. Both conserved end residues are part of each CDR3. The D gene is left open where the match is weak. Not every row has a clone size; where given, it reads once, few, many or a size class.

clone_size: few
j_call: TRBJ2-7
v_call: TRBV6-1
d_call: TRBD1
cdr3_nt: TGTGCCAGCAACAACAGACAGGGGAGGAAAGAGCAGTACTTC
cdr3_aa: CASNNRQGRKEQYF

clone_size: few
j_call: TRBJ2-1
v_call: TRBV3-1
d_call: -
cdr3_nt: TGTGCCAGCAGCCAAAGTCTAGCGAGGAATGAGCAGTTCTTC
cdr3_aa: CASSQSLARNEQFF

clone_size: -
j_call: TRBJ2-2
v_call: TRBV5-1
d_call: -
cdr3_nt: TGCGCCAGCAGCTTCGGAGACACCTCGAACACCGGGGAGCTGTTTTTT
cdr3_aa: CASSFGDTSNTGELFF

clone_size: -
j_call: TRBJ2-4
v_call: TRBV6-1
d_call: TRBD2
cdr3_nt: TGTGCCAGCAGTAATGACCAGTCCGGGGGGGAAAACATTCAGTACTTC
cdr3_aa: CASSNDQSGGENIQYF

clone_size: -
j_call: TRBJ2-7
v_call: TRBV20-1
d_call: TRBD2
cdr3_nt: TGCAGTGCTAGCGGGCTAGCGGGGGTTACCTACGAGCAGTACTTC
cdr3_aa: CSASGLAGVTYEQYF

clone_size: -
j_call: TRBJ2-3
v_call: TRBV10-3
d_call: -
cdr3_nt: TGTGCCATCGCCGGACTTAACACAGATACGCAGTATTTT
cdr3_aa: CAIAGLNTDTQYF

clone_size: few
j_call: TRBJ2-5
v_call: TRBV20-1
d_call: -
cdr3_nt: TGCAGTGCCAGGTTTTCCGGGCCTAAAGAGACCCAGTACTTC
cdr3_aa: CSARFSGPKETQYF

clone_size: many
j_call: TRBJ2-3
v_call: TRBV7-9
d_call: -
cdr3_nt: TGTGCCAGCGGATTGGATACAGATACGCAGTATTTT
cdr3_aa: CASGLDTDTQYF

clone_size: -
j_call: TRBJ2-7
v_call: TRBV7-2
d_call: TRBD1
cdr3_nt: TGTGCCAGCAGCTCAAGACAGGGGGGAGAAACCGACGAGCAGTACTTC
cdr3_aa: CASSSRQGGETDEQYF

clone_size: -
j_call: TRBJ1-1
v_call: TRBV20-1
d_call: -
cdr3_nt: TGCAGTGCTAGAGTGCCGGGCAAGGCCACTGAAGCTTTCTTT
cdr3_aa: CSARVPGKATEAFF

clone_size: few
j_call: TRBJ1-2
v_call: TRBV12-3/TRBV12-4
d_call: -
cdr3_nt: TGTGCCAGCAAAGCGGGCCACTATGGCTACACCTTC
cdr3_aa: CASKAGHYGYTF

clone_size: -
j_call: TRBJ2-5
v_call: TRBV7-2
d_call: TRBD1
cdr3_nt: TGTGCCAGCAGCGCACAGGGGAGCCCCGTAAAGTTGGCCCAGTACTTC
cdr3_aa: CASSAQGSPVKLAQYF

clone_size: few
j_call: TRBJ2-7
v_call: TRBV7-2
d_call: -
cdr3_nt: TGTGCCAGCAGCCCCCTAGGTGAGCAGTACTTC
cdr3_aa: CASSPLGEQYF

clone_size: few
j_call: TRBJ2-1
v_call: TRBV5-6
d_call: TRBD2
cdr3_nt: TGTGCCAGCACTCGGGCTAGCGGGGGGTACAATGAGCAGTTCTTC
cdr3_aa: CASTRASGGYNEQFF